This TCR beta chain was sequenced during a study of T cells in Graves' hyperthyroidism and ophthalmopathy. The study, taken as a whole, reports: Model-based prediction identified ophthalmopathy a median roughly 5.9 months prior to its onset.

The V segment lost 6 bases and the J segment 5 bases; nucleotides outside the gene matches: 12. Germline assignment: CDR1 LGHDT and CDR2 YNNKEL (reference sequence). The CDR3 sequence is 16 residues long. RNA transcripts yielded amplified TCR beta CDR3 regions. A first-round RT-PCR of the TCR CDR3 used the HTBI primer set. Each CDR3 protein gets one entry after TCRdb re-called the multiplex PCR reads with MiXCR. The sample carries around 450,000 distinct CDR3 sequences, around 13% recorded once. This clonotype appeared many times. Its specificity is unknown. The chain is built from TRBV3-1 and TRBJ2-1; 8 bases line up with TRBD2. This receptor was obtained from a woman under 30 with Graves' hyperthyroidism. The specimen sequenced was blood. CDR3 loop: CASSHDSGIGDNEQFF. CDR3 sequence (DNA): TGTGCCAGCAGTCATGATAGCGGGATAGGGGACAATGAGCAGTTCTTC.